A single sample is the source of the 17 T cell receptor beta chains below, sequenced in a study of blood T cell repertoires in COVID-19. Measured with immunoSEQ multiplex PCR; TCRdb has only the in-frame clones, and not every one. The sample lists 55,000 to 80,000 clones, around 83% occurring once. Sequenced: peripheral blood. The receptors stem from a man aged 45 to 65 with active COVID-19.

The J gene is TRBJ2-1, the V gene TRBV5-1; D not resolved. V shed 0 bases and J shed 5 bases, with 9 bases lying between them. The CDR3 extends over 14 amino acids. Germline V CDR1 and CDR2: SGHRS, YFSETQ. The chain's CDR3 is CASSLGGYNNEQFF. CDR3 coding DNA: TGCGCCAGCAGCTTGGGCGGTTATAACAATGAGCAGTTCTTC.

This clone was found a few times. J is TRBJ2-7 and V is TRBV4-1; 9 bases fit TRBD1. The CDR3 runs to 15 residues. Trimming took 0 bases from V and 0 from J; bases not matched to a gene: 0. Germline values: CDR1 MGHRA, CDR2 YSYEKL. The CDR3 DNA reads TGCGCCAGCAGCCAAGAGGGACAGGGCTCCTACGAGCAGTACTTC. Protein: CASSQEGQGSYEQYF.

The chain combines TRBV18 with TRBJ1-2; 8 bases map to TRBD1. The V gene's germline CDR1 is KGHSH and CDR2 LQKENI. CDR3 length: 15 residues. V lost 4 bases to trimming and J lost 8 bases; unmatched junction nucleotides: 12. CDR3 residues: CASSLGQATTGGYTF. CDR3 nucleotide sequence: TGTGCCAGCTCACTGGGACAGGCTACAACCGGGGGCTACACCTTC.

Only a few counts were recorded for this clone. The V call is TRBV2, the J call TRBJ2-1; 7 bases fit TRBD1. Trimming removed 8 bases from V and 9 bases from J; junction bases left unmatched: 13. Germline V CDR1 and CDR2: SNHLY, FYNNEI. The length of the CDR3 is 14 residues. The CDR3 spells CASRPQGLFSEQFF. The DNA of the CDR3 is TGTGCCAGCCGCCCACAGGGGTTGTTTAGTGAGCAGTTCTTC.

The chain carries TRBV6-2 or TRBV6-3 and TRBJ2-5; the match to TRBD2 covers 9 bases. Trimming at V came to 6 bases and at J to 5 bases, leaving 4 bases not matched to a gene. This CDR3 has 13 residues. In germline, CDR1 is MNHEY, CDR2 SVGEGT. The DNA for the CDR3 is TGTGCCAGCAGCAGCGGGGGGCCGGAGACCCAGTACTTC. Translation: CASSSGGPETQYF.

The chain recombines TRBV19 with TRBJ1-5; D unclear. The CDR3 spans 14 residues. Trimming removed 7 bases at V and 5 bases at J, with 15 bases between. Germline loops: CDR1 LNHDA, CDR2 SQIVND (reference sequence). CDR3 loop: CASTGRGPDQPQHF. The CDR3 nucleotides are TGTGCCAGTACCGGAAGAGGGCCCGATCAGCCCCAGCATTTT.

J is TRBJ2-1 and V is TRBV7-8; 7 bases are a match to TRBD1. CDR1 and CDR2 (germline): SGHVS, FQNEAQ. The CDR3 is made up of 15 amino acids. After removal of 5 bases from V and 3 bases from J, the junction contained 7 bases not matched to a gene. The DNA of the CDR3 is TGTGCCAGCAGCGAGACCGGGACAGTCTACAATGAGCAGTTCTTC. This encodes CASSETGTVYNEQFF.

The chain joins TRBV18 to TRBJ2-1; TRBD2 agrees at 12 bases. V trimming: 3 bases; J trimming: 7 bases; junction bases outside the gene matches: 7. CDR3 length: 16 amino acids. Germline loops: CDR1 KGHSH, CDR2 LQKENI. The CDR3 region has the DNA TGTGCCAGCTCACCGCAGACTAGCGGGAGTATTAATGAGCAGTTCTTC. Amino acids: CASSPQTSGSINEQFF.

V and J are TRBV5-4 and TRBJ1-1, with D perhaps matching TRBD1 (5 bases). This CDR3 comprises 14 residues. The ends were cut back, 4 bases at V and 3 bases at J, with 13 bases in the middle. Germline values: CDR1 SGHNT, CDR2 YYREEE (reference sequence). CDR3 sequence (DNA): TGTGCCAGCAGCGGCTTGGGGGGGGACACTGAAGCTTTCTTT. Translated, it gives CASSGLGGDTEAFF.

The CDR3 reads CATASHGTDGETQYF. The CDR3 DNA reads as TGTGCCACCGCCTCCCATGGGACAGATGGGGAGACCCAGTACTTC. The chain uses TRBV24-1 and TRBJ2-5; the match to TRBD1 covers 7 bases. V was pared by 9 bases and J by 5 bases, with 14 bases of the junction left unmatched. Per germline, CDR1 KGHDR and CDR2 SFDVKD. This CDR3 spans 15 amino acids.

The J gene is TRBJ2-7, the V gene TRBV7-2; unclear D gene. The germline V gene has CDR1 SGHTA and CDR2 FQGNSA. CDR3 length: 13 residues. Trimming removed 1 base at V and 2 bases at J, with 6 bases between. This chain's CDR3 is CASSLVRAYEQYF. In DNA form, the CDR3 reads TGTGCCAGCAGCTTAGTCCGCGCCTACGAGCAGTACTTC.

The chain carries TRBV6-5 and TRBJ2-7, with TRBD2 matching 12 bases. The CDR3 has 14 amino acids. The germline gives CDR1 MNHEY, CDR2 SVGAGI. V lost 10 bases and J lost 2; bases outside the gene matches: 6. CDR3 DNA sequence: TGTGCCACCGCCCCTAGCGGGAGGGCCTACGAGCAGTACTTC. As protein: CATAPSGRAYEQYF.

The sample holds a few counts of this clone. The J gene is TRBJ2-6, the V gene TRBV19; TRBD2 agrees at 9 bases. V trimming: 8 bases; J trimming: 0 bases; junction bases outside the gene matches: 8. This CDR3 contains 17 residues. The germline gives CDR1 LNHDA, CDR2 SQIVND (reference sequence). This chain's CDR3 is CASERGAGLSGANVLTF. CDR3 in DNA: TGTGCCAGTGAGCGGGGGGCCGGTCTCTCTGGGGCCAACGTCCTGACTTTC.

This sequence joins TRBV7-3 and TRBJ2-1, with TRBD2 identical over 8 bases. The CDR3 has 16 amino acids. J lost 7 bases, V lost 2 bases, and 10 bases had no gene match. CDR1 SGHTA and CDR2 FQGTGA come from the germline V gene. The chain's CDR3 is CASSLGPAGEGNEQFF. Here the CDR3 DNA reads TGTGCCAGCAGCTTAGGTCCAGCGGGAGAGGGGAATGAGCAGTTCTTC.

This chain's CDR3 is CASSYRGSGHGYTF. The CDR3 DNA follows: TGTGCCAGCAGTTACCGGGGATCTGGGCATGGCTACACCTTC. The gene calls are TRBV6-2 or TRBV6-3 and TRBJ1-2; D is ambiguous. Germline V gives CDR1 MNHEY, CDR2 SVGEGT. V was clipped by 2 bases and J by 6 bases, with 13 bases between them. The CDR3 totals 14 residues.

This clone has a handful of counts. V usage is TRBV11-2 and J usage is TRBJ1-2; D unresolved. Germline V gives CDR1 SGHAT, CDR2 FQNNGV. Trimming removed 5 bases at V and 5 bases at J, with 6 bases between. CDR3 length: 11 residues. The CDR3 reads CASSPSYGYTF. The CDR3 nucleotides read TGTGCCAGCAGCCCCTCTTATGGCTACACCTTC.

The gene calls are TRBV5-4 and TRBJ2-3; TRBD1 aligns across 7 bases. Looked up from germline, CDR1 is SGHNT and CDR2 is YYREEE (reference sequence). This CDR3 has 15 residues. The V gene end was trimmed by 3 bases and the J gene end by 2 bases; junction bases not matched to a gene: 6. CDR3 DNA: TGTGCCAGCAGCTCGGGACAGCGCTACACAGATACGCAGTATTTT. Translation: CASSSGQRYTDTQYF.